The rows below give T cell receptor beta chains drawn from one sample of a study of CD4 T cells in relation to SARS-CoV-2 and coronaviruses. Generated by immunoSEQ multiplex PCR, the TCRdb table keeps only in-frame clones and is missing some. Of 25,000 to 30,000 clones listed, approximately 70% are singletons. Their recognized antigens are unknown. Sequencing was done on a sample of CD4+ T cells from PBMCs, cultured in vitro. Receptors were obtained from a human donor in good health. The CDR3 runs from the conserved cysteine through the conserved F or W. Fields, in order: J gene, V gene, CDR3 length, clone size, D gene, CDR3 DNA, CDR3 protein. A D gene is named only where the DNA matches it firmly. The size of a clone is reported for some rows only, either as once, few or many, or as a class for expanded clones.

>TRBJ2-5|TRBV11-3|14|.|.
TGTGCCAGCAGCTTAGGGCCGGTACAAGAGACCCAGTACTTC
CASSLGPVQETQYF
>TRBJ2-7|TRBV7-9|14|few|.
TGTGCCAGCAGCCCCTCCGGGAGAGACTACGAGCAGTACTTC
CASSPSGRDYEQYF
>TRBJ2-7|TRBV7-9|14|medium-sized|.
TGTGCCAGCAGCTCCCGGGACTCTCACTACGAGCAGTACTTC
CASSSRDSHYEQYF
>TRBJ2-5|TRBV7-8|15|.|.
TGTGCCAGCAGCACGGGGTCAGGGCTTAGGGAGACCCAGTACTTC
CASSTGSGLRETQYF
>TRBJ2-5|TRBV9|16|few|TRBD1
TGTGCCAGCAGCCGCGGGACAGGGGGGACCCAAGAGACCCAGTACTTC
CASSRGTGGTQETQYF
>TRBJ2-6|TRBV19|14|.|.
TGTGCCGCCTCAGTTGCCTCTGGGGCCAACGTCCTGACTTTC
CAASVASGANVLTF
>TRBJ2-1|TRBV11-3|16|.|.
TGTGCCAGCAGCCTCACGGTCGGGGGCATTTACAATGAGCAGTTCTTC
CASSLTVGGIYNEQFF
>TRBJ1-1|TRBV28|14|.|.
TGTGCCAGCACCCAAAGGGGCAGGTACACTGAAGCTTTCTTT
CASTQRGRYTEAFF
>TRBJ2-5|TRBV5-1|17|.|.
TGCGCCAGCAGCTCCCCGTCGGTGACTAGTCTTCGTGTGACCCAGTACTTC
CASSSPSVTSLRVTQYF
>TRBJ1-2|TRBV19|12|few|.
TGTGCCAGTAGTATTGGAGCCGATGGGTACACCTTC
CASSIGADGYTF
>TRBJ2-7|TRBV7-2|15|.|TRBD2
TGTGCCAGCAGCTTGACTAGCGGGGGGACCTACGAGCAGTACTTC
CASSLTSGGTYEQYF
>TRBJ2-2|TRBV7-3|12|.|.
TGTGCCAGCAGCTCCCCGGTCGGGGAGCTGTTTTTT
CASSSPVGELFF
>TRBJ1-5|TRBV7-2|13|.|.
TGTGCCAGCAGCTTAGAGGCCAATCAGCCCCAGCATTTT
CASSLEANQPQHF
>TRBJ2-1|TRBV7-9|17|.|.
TGTGCCAGCAGCTTTATAACTTGGCGGAGGGACCCCGATGAGCAGTTCTTC
CASSFITWRRDPDEQFF
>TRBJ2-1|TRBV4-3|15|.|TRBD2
TGCGCCAGCAGCCACCAAGCTAGCGGGGGGGATGAGCAGTTCTTC
CASSHQASGGDEQFF
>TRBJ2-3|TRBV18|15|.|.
TGTGCCAGCTCACCAAGGCCAGGGAATCCAGATACGCAGTATTTT
CASSPRPGNPDTQYF